This T cell receptor beta chain was captured in a study of tumor and adjacent non-tumor tissue in lung cancer. TCRbeta libraries were built with three rounds of nested PCR, modified from ARM-PCR. TCRdb fed the multiplex PCR reads into MiXCR, producing one record per CDR3 protein. The sample carries 48,000 or so distinct CDR3 sequences, 60% to 65% recorded once. For this clonotype: As the CDR3 is not closed by the conserved phenylalanine or tryptophan, this likely results from a read error.

This sample's RNA came from whole unsorted tissue. More than 3 cm separated this lung sample from the edge of the tumor. This CDR3 region has 14 residues. Between the trimmed V and J ends, which lost 1 base and 6 bases, there was a span of 13 bases. This sequence originates from a woman in her seventies with non-small cell lung cancer. The chain is built from TRBV12-3 or TRBV12-4 and TRBJ2-7; the D is unclear. The sample consisted of distant non-tumor lung tissue. The CDR3 coding sequence is TGTGCCAGCAGTTTAGACGCCCAACGTTCCGAGCAGTACCTC. As protein: CASSLDAQRSEQYL.